Here is one TCR beta chain with its context. Authors' data handling: From reference gene primer amplification, estimates of nucleated cell counts were derived. TCRdb keeps only in-frame clones here, not all; method: immunoSEQ multiplex PCR. That table is the source of V, J and clone size, and D and trimming were worked out from the DNA. Of roughly 380,000 clones in the sample, 85% were seen once. This CDR3 region has 12 residues. Trimming shortened V by 6 bases and J by 4 bases, and 10 bases separated the two germline ends. Germline V gene sequence: CDR1 MDHEN, CDR2 SYDVKM. The record originates from a study of blood T cell repertoires in COVID-19. Turning to the study itself: Sample material is recorded as cDNA or gDNA derived from T cells, B-cell-depleted T cells, or PBMCs.

The receptor was isolated from a woman between 18 and 29 years old with acute or convalescent COVID-19. The genes are TRBV28 and TRBJ2-7; tentatively, D is TRBD2 (5 bases). Sequencing input: peripheral blood. DNA for the CDR3: TGTGCCAGCAGCCTAGCAAAGTACGAGCAGTACTTC. Translated: CASSLAKYEQYF. The full variable domain, in which reference TRBV28 and TRBJ2-7 provide the parts outside the CDR3, is DVKVTQSSRYLVKRTGEKVFLECVQDMDHENMFWYRQDPGLGLRLIYFSYDVKMKEKGDIPEGYSVSREKKERFSLILESASTNQTSMYLCASSLAKYEQYFGPGTRLTVT.